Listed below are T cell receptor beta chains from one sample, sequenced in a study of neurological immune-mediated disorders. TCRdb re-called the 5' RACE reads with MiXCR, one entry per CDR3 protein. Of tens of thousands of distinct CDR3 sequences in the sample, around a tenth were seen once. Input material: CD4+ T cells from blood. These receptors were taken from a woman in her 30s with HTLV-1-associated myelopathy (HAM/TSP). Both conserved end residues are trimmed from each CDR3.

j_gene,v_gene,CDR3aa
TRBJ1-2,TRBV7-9,ASSTPIAGYGYT
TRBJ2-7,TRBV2,ASSGQGSSDEQY
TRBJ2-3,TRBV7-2,VSSSDSGGATNTQY
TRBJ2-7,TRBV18,ASFTQGAPLSLYEQY
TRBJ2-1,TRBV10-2,ASKVTAGGPEQF
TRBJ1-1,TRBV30,AWNEVVARNTEAF
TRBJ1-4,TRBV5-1,ASSWGQGVEKLF
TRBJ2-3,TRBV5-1,ASSLASDTQY
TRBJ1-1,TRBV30,AWSALTGYAEAF
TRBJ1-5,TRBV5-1,ASRSGQEKQPQH
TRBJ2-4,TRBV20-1,SGLSASAKNIQY
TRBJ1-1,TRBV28,ASSLKNTEAF
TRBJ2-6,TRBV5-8,ASSGRVGANVLT
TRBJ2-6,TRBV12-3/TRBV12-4,ASSPGRAWGSGANVLT
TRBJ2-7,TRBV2,ASSASQYEQY
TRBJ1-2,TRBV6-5,ASSGTFSQGPPFQNGYT
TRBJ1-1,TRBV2,ASSGSGSRQNTEAF
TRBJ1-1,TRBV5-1,ASSGGQGWMHTEAF
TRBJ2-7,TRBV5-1,ASRGGGSSYEQY
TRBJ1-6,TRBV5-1,ASSENRVPGGGPLH
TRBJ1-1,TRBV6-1,ASRNRGHTEAF
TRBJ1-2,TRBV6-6,ASSYGSGTYGYT
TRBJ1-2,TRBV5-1,ASSANLNYGYT
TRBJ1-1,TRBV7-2,ASSLQGRQNTEAF
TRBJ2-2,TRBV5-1,ASSSGQWDTGELF
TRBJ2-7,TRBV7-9,ASSLLDAYSPSEQY
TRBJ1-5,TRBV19,ASSTTGPYSNQPQH
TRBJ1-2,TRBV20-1,SASNFPRETYGYT
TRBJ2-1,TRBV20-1,SAESGGRNEQF
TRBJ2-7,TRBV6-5,ASSWDRAREQY
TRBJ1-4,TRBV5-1,ASSLGGGEEKLF
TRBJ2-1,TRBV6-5,ASSSVDRPMGGQF
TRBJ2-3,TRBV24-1,ATRAPPSDPQY
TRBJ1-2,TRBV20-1,SARGAWSGTAGYGYT
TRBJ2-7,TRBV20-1,SARQGVRSSYEQY
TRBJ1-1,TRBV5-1,ASSLARQGRDRVAF
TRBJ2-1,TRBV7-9,ASSYRAAYNEQF
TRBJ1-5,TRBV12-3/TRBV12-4,ASRYTTTGSNQPQH
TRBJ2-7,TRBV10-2,ASSELYPAEQY
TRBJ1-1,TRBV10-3,AISEQQGNTEAF
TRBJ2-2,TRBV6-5,ASSYKAGGNTGELF
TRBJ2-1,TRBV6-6,ASSYPGSSYNEQF
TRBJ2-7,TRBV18,ASSPSRITYEQY
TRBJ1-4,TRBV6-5,ASMEGRRGGKLF
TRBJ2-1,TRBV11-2,ASSPNRNEQF
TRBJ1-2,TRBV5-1,ASSSPHGTLMGSYT
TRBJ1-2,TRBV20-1,SARSGGSYGYT
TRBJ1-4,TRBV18,ASSRPGTGDEKLF
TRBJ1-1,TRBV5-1,ASSMDTGNTEAF
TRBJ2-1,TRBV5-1,ASSLEGESEQF
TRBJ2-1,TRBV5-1,ASSLVTRAGHEQF
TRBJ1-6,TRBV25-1,ASSESSAGANSPLH
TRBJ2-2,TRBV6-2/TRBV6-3,ASSYRGQAINTGELF
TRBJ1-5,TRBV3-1,ASSSRVAGQPQH